This T cell receptor beta chain was sequenced for a study of shared clonotypes between healthy human individuals (TCRdb year 2020). Study-wide context: The cohort included a few men and two women between 18 and 49 years of age. For each donor, CD4 naive and CD4 memory were each given three plates, CD8 naive was given two plates, and CD8 memory was given one plate. To estimate repertoire size and how much clonotypes are shared between individuals, the study performed deep sequencing of blood TCR repertoires from five healthy adults. To increase sequencing depth and limit assay-specific biases, TCR repertoire library preparation and sequencing were carried out by different laboratories using diverse techniques. Leukapheresis yielded between about 0.85 and 9.5 billion PBMCs per donor. The research as a whole found: The genetic and exposure-history diversity represented was limited by the small number of donors. When a handful of donors were compared, the shared fraction of clonotypes was 5% to 6.5% for naive CD4, about 4% for naive CD8, more than 2% for memory CD4, and around 0.37% for memory CD8. Pairwise subsampling led to the expectation that sequencing depth would affect the degree of clonotype sharing among donors. Naive subsets generally had larger estimated clonotype richness than memory subsets did. Only blood was sampled, and tissue TCR repertoires likely differ from those in blood. Compared with non-shared clonotypes, clonotypes shared by all four sorted-subset donors had higher generation probabilities. Even with the large sequencing depth, rarefaction of the sorted-subset datasets indicated that sequencing was incomplete.

Using the deep immunoSEQ assay, TCR CDR3 regions were amplified from genomic DNA by multiplex PCR. Genomic DNA extracted from each cell subset was distributed evenly over all wells of several immunoSEQ 96-well plates, and each plate served as one replicate. For sorted subsets, approximately 200 ng of genomic DNA, equivalent to 25,000 to 35,000 T cell genomes, went into each replicate PCR. The purified libraries were quantified using a Qubit 3.0 fluorometer, sized with a Bioanalyzer 2100, and then quantified again using the KAPA Library Quantification kit. A separate single-read 150-cycle Illumina NextSeq 550 flow cell was used to sequence each immunoSEQ 96-well plate. As for the authors' bioinformatics: Because the immunoSEQ output held only junctional sequences and lacked quality scores, the filtering could not match the filtering applied to full-length reads. To assign V/J genes and CDR3, sequences were annotated using PyIR, a Python wrapper for IgBLAST v1.9, with IMGT germline references. Reads were filtered out if the reads had weak V/J assignments (E-value above 1e-6), no CDR3, stop codons, out-of-frame junctions, or ambiguous translated residues. V3J clonotypes were defined by identical inferred V gene, J gene, and CDR3 amino acid sequence. To compute the percentage overlap between repertoires, the number of shared unique clonotypes was divided by the size of the smaller repertoire. Three approaches were used to assess repertoire richness: RTK rarefaction, the Chao1 estimator, and Recon v2.1 estimates of unobserved clonotypes. Generation probabilities were computed with OLGA for all TCRbeta clonotypes obtained by the gDNA method from a few donors. TCRdb limited this immuneACCESS table to in-frame rearrangements with V and J called. A share of clones is missing; checked studies link under half to unresolved V genes, and the rest is unexplained. V and J calls and clone size are copied from that table; D and trimming were computed from the DNA. Present in this sample are about a million clones, 60% to 80% of which were seen just once. The top ten hold over 0.8% of the sample.

About this clone itself: Its binding antigen is unknown. One base away there is no much larger clone; base qualities are not given.

The donors were healthy, HIV-negative adults who had no recently reported acute infections or vaccinations. All donors were Caucasian adults living in Nashville, Tennessee, USA. CD4+ T cells were enriched by magnetic negative selection, after which naive cells were positively selected on CD45RA and the negative fraction was taken as the memory subset. Blood was collected by leukapheresis, and PBMCs were isolated by Ficoll-Histopaque density gradient centrifugation and then cryopreserved in liquid nitrogen vapor phase. Purity and quantity of every magnetically sorted T cell population were checked by analytical flow cytometry. Genomic DNA was isolated from every sorted fraction and measured by UV absorbance on a Nanodrop 2000c. The CDR3 has 14 amino acids, counting the end cysteine and phenylalanine. The kept DNA is CDR3 alone, 42 bases in frame from the first base. Clipping removes 7 bases from V and 3 bases from J, with 6 as the unmatched junction base count. Sequences MRHNA (CDR1) and SNTAGT (CDR2) are obtained from the germline V gene.

This receptor was identified in a man between 18 and 29 years old in good health. Some clones in this sample may be carry-over from other donors' samples. Sequenced: memory CD4+ T cells from PBMCs. This sample's cell subset or site label indicates: CD45RA-negative fraction. This chain joins TRBV6-4 to TRBJ2-4, with 7 bases aligning to TRBD2. The sequenced DNA is TGTGCCAGCACCCCTGGGAGGGTCAAAAACATTCAGTACTTC. It codes for CASTPGRVKNIQYF.